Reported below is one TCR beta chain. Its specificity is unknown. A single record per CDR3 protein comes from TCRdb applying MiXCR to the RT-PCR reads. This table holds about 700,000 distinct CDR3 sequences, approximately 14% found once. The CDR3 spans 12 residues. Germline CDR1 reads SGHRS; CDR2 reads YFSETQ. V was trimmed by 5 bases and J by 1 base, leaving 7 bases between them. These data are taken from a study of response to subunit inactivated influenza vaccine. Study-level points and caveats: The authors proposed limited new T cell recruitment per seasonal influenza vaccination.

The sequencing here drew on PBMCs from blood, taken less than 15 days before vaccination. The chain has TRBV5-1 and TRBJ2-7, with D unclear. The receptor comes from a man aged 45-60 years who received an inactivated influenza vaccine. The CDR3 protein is CASRRNSYEQYF. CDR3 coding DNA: TGCGCCAGCAGGAGGAATTCCTACGAGCAGTACTTC.